A single sample gave rise to the 9 T cell receptor beta chains below, sequenced in a study of metastatic and nonmetastatic thyroid tumors. TCRdb reprocessed the PCR reads via MiXCR. The data contain approximately 82,000 clones, around an eighth of them seen just once; the ten biggest clones take up approximately 8.8%. None of the patients had undergone any treatment ahead of thyroid surgery. Sequencing was done on a sample of tumor tissue. All receptors come from a female donor with papillary thyroid cancer or a benign thyroid nodule (not recorded which). Some clones in this sample may be carry-over from other donors' samples.

The sample holds many counts of this clone. This chain joins TRBV6-2 or TRBV6-3 and TRBJ2-7; either TRBD1 or TRBD2 may supply D (5 bases each). The ends were cut back, 5 bases at V and 6 bases at J, with 11 bases in the middle. The CDR3 is made up of 12 amino acids. Germline loops: CDR1 MNHEY, CDR2 SVGEGT. The CDR3 sequence: CASSGTWPEQYF. CDR3 DNA sequence: TGTGCCAGCAGTGGGACGTGGCCCGAGCAGTACTTC.

Concerning this clone itself: This sample also contains other DNA sequences that code for the same CDR3. This rearrangement joins TRBV7-3 to TRBJ2-4; 14 bases match TRBD2. The ends lost 4 bases at V and 4 bases at J; junction bases unmatched: 6. The CDR3 is made up of 17 amino acids. From germline, CDR1 is SGHTA and CDR2 FQGTGA. CDR3 nucleotide sequence: TGTGCCAGCAGCTCCGGACTAGCGGGAGGTTCAAAAAACATTCAGTACTTC. Translation: CASSSGLAGGSKNIQYF.

This clone was counted a few times. The chain couples TRBV6-1 to TRBJ1-1; D remains ambiguous. Germline V lookup: CDR1 MNHNS, CDR2 SASEGT. CDR3 length: 14 amino acids. Trimming shortened V by 2 bases and J by 1 base, and 8 bases separated the two germline ends. CDR3 region: CASSETAGNTEAFF. The CDR3 DNA reads TGTGCCAGCAGTGAAACTGCAGGGAACACTGAAGCTTTCTTT.

This clone was recorded at least ten times. V gene TRBV20-1 combines with J gene TRBJ2-7, with 9 bases that match TRBD2. V shed 2 bases, J shed 2 bases, and the junction held 4 bases outside the gene matches. Germline values: CDR1 DFQATT, CDR2 SNEGSKA (reference sequence). This CDR3 comprises 14 residues. The CDR3 DNA sequence: TGCAGTGCTAGACGACTAGCGGAGACCTACGAGCAGTACTTC. Residues: CSARRLAETYEQYF.

This clone was observed many times. V is TRBV28 and J is TRBJ2-3; 10 positions match TRBD1. Germline V gene data show CDR1 as MDHEN and CDR2 as SYDVKM. The V gene end was trimmed by 6 bases and the J gene end by 3 bases; junction bases not matched to a gene: 6. This CDR3 is built from 15 residues. The CDR3 nucleotides are TGTGCCAGCAGGTGGACAGGGGGAGGGACAGATACGCAGTATTTT. Its protein is CASRWTGGGTDTQYF.

This clone has more than one count but fewer than ten. The V call is TRBV4-1, the J call TRBJ2-7; unclear D gene. The V end lost 4 bases, the J end lost 6 bases, and 19 bases lay between the germline ends. The CDR3 totals 15 residues. The germline gives CDR1 MGHRA, CDR2 YSYEKL. CDR3 DNA: TGCGCCAGCAGCCCCGCCCACGTGCCCTTCTCCGAGCAGTACTTC. Its translation is CASSPAHVPFSEQYF.

This clone was counted at least ten times. The chain combines TRBV6-1 with TRBJ2-3; 9 positions match TRBD1. This CDR3 has 14 amino acids. Germline CDR1 reads MNHNS; CDR2 reads SASEGT. J gave up 1 base and V 7 bases, and 3 bases lay outside the gene matches. CDR3 bases: TGTGCCAGCACCTGGGACAGGGGCACAGATACGCAGTATTTT. Residues: CASTWDRGTDTQYF.

This clone was recorded many times. J is TRBJ2-1 and V is TRBV27; TRBD2 agrees at 7 bases. CDR1 MNHEY and CDR2 SMNVEV come from the germline V gene (reference sequence). The length of the CDR3 is 14 residues. V lost 4 bases and J lost 2; bases outside the gene matches: 2. CDR3 in amino acids: CASSWGRAYNEQFF. The DNA for the CDR3 is TGTGCCAGCAGTTGGGGGAGGGCCTACAATGAGCAGTTCTTC.

The table lists this clone with many counts. The chain uses TRBV7-6 and TRBJ2-3; tentative D call: TRBD1 (6 bases). Germline CDR1 SGHVS, CDR2 FNYEAQ. The CDR3 has 14 amino acids. V lost 5 bases to trimming and J lost 4 bases, with 13 bases between them. The DNA of the CDR3 is TGTGCCAGCAGCCCCACAGGGTTGGCAGATACGCAGTATTTT. This encodes CASSPTGLADTQYF.